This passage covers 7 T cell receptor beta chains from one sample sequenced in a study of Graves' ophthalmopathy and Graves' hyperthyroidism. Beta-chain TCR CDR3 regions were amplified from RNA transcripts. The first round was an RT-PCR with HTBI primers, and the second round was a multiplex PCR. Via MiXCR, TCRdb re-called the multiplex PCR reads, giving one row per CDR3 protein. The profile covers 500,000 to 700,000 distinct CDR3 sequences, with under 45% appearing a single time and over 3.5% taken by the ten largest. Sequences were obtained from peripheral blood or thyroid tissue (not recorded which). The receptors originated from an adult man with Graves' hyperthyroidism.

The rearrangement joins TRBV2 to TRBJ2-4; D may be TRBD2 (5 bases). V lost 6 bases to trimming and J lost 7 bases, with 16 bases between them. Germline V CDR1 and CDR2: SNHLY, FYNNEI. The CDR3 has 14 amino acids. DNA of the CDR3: TGTGCCAGCAGGCCAGCGGCCGCTTGGAACATTCAGTACTTC. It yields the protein CASRPAAAWNIQYF.

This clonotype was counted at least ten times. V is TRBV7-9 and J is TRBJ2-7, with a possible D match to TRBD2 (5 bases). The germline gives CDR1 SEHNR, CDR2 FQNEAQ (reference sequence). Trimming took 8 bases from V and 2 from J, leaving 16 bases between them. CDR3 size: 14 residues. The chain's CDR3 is CASLPSFGTYEQYF. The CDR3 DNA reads TGTGCCAGCTTACCTAGCTTCGGTACCTACGAGCAGTACTTC.

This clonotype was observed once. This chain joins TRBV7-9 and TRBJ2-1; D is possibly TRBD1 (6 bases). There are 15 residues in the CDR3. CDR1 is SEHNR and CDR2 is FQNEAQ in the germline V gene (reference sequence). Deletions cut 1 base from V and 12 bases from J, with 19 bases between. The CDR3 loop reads CASSLGGLETDTQFF. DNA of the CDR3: TGTGCCAGCAGCTTAGGGGGGCTGGAGACAGATACGCAGTTCTTC.

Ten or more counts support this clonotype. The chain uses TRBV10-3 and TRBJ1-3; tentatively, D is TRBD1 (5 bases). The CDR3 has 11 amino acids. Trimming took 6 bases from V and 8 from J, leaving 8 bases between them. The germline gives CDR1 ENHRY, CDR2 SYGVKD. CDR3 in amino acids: CAISGGDTIYF. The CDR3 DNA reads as TGTGCCATCAGCGGGGGAGACACCATATATTTT.

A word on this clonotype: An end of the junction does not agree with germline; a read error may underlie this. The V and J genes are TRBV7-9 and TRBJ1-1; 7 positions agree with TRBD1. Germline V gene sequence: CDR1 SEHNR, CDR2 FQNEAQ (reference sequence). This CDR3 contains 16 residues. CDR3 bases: TGTGCCAGCAGCGTTAAGGCGACAGGGATTAACACTGAAGCCTTCTTT. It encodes CASSVKATGINTEAFF.

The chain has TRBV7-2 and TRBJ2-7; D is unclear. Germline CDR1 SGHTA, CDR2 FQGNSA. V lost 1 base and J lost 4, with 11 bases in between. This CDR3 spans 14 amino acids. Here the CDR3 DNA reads TGTGCCAGCAGCTTAGAGCCCCGGAATTACGAGCAGTACTTC. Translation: CASSLEPRNYEQYF.

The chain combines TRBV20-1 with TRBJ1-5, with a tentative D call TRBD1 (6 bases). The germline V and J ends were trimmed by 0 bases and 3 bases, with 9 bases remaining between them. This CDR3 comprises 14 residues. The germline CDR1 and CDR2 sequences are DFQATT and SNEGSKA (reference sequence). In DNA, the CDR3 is TGCAGTGCTAGAGACAGGGGAAACAATCAGCCCCAGCATTTT. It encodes CSARDRGNNQPQHF.